The sequence of this T cell receptor (beta chain) was determined in a study of blood T cell repertoires in COVID-19. J gave up 5 bases and V 3 bases, and 7 bases lay outside the gene matches. The CDR3 runs 15 residues. The germline gives CDR1 MDHEN, CDR2 SYDVKM. Profiling relied on immunoSEQ multiplex PCR, and the TCRdb table lists in-frame clones only, not all of them. The profile shows tens of thousands of clones, around 91% of them singletons. The sequenced sample was peripheral blood. This chain uses TRBV28 with TRBJ2-5, with 9 bases matching TRBD2. The source is a woman aged 55 to 70 with COVID-19, enrolled during active disease. CDR3 region: CASSLGGRALETQYF. The CDR3, as DNA: TGTGCCAGCAGTTTGGGCGGGAGGGCCCTCGAGACCCAGTACTTC.